Here is one TCR beta chain with its context. Antigen unknown. The record originates from a study of response to subunit inactivated influenza vaccine. This CDR3 has 19 residues. Between the trimmed V and J ends, which lost 3 bases and 6 bases, there was a span of 29 bases. In germline, CDR1 is SGHRS, CDR2 YFSETQ. Each CDR3 protein is one row after TCRdb ran MiXCR on the RT-PCR reads. This repertoire shows approximately 700,000 distinct CDR3 sequences, approximately 15% found once; its top ten account for 6.5% to 8.5%. Broader study findings: Each seasonal influenza vaccination, the authors suggested, recruits few new T cells.

The chain has TRBV5-1 and TRBJ2-3, with D perhaps matching TRBD1 (6 bases). The sample here was PBMCs from blood, taken around 15 days before vaccination. This sequence was found in a man aged 50 to 59 who received an inactivated influenza vaccine. Here the CDR3 DNA reads TGCGCCAGCAGCTCACCCCCCAAGGACAGCTTTTCGAGGGGTGATACGCAGTATTTT. This codes for CASSSPPKDSFSRGDTQYF.